A selection of T cell receptor beta chains follows, all from one sample in a study of OX40 agonist ivuxolimab in advanced cancers. The method was immunoSEQ multiplex PCR; TCRdb's version includes in-frame clones alone and lacks a portion of them. The sample carries about 10,000 clones, 70% to 85% recorded once. The sample consisted of CD4+ or CD8+ T cells sorted from blood, taken in a trial of the OX40 agonist ivuxolimab. These receptors were obtained from an adult with an advanced solid tumor such as melanoma, head and neck, liver or kidney cancer. The conserved cysteine and the conserved F or W are not part of the CDR3 here. Expanded clones get a size class; other rows say once, few or many, or leave the size out.

j_call	clone_size	v_call	cdr3_aa
TRBJ2-7	.	TRBV29-1	SVMTGGYEQY
TRBJ2-5	few	TRBV11-1	ASSRSSNSQETQY
TRBJ2-7	.	TRBV6-1	ASTSSPGYEQY
TRBJ2-2	few	TRBV9	ASSVAGQNTGELF
TRBJ2-7	.	TRBV10-3	AISEGGIYEQY
TRBJ2-1	.	TRBV10-1	ASSESGNEQF
TRBJ1-2	.	TRBV19	ASSIGTGDGYT
TRBJ1-4	.	TRBV28	ASSPTRTVGNEKLF
TRBJ2-1	once	TRBV2	ASSKHGTEGEQF
TRBJ2-1	.	TRBV4-1	ASSQEGLAGAAYNEQF
TRBJ2-7	.	TRBV10-3	AISEFAADSYEQY
TRBJ1-5	few	TRBV6-4	ASSPGVEQPQH
TRBJ1-4	.	TRBV5-6	ASSLGQGAYEKLF
TRBJ2-2	.	TRBV7-9	ASSSLRGGGTGELF
TRBJ1-1	.	TRBV7-6	ASSSESGEAF
TRBJ2-4	once	TRBV18	ASSPTSGGATNIQY
TRBJ2-1	.	TRBV2	ASRLRDSYNEQF
TRBJ2-1	.	TRBV13	ASSPRLAEDGNEQF
TRBJ2-5	few	TRBV6-1	ASSELAGGPQETQY
TRBJ2-1	few	TRBV7-9	ASSRNEQF
TRBJ2-1	.	TRBV6-1	ASSEGSWSSYNEQF
TRBJ1-2	.	TRBV10-1	ASSPGTGTNGYT
TRBJ2-2	.	TRBV4-1	ASSQVAPGQGAGELF
TRBJ2-5	few	TRBV27	ASSLLAGGLETQY
TRBJ1-1	.	TRBV6-1	ASSEDRVYENTEAF
TRBJ2-7	.	TRBV27	ASSTLDKRGYEQY
TRBJ2-5	few	TRBV4-1	ASSQGGQGAGETQY
TRBJ2-7	.	TRBV11-3	ASRPGLAGSEQY
TRBJ2-2	.	TRBV27	ASGTGEGRELF
TRBJ2-2	.	TRBV25-1	ASSFDSPWSGELF
TRBJ1-1	medium-sized	TRBV5-1	ASSSTPTGDTTEAF
TRBJ2-1	.	TRBV10-1	ASSVAGGPYNEQF
TRBJ2-3	.	TRBV9	ASSVEWQTDTQY
TRBJ1-1	.	TRBV6-5	ASATGGSEAF
TRBJ2-7	few	TRBV10-3	AIREEPGSEQY
TRBJ2-7	.	TRBV7-9	ASSIGTAEQY
TRBJ1-1	.	TRBV29-1	SVDPGTGRLEAF
TRBJ2-7	.	TRBV6-1	ASSETGQPPYEQY
.	.	TRBV2	ASSEGLYERYEQY
TRBJ2-5	.	TRBV6-1	ASTSWTAQETQY
TRBJ1-1	.	TRBV9	ASSDPDTGNTEAF
TRBJ2-3	.	TRBV11-1	ASSHDHTDTQY